These T cell receptor beta chains were read from a single sample in a study of blood T cell repertoires in COVID-19. Assay: immunoSEQ multiplex PCR; the TCRdb copy retains only in-frame clones and omits some. The data hold hundreds of thousands of clones, with approximately 81% observed a single time. The material sequenced was PBMCs or T cells enriched from blood (not recorded which). Receptors were obtained from a woman aged 45 to 65 who had recovered from COVID-19. CDR3s include the opening cysteine and the closing phenylalanine or tryptophan. The order of the fields is CDR3 DNA, CDR3 protein, V gene, clone size, D gene, J gene. A D gene is named only where the DNA matches it firmly. Expanded clones are given a class, and other clones once, few, many or no size at all.

TGTGCCTGCCACGGGGATACTGAAGCTTTCTTT,CACHGDTEAFF,TRBV30,.,.,TRBJ1-1
TGTGCCAGTAGTAGGGACAGGGCGATCGCCAATCAGCCCCAGCATTTT,CASSRDRAIANQPQHF,TRBV19,.,TRBD1,TRBJ1-5
TGTGCCAGCAGCCAGAGGACTAGCGGAGTTAAAGAGACCCAGTACTTC,CASSQRTSGVKETQYF,TRBV7-9,.,TRBD2,TRBJ2-5
TGTGCCAGCTCTGACTTGGACAGGAGCTCCTACAATGAGCAGTTCTTC,CASSDLDRSSYNEQFF,TRBV2,.,TRBD1,TRBJ2-1
TGTGCCAGCAGCTCCTCGAGGCGTGGTGAAGCTTTCTTT,CASSSSRRGEAFF,TRBV11-3,.,.,TRBJ1-1
TGTGCCCGAGGAGGCAGGGGACCTGGAAACACCATATATTTT,CARGGRGPGNTIYF,TRBV30,.,.,TRBJ1-3
TGTGCCTGGAGCGCCGGGACAGGGATCACAGATACGCAGTATTTT,CAWSAGTGITDTQYF,TRBV30,.,TRBD1,TRBJ2-3
TGTGCCAGCAGTTTACAGGGCGGTCTTTATTCACCCCTCCACTTT,CASSLQGGLYSPLHF,TRBV28,.,.,TRBJ1-6
TGTGCCAGCAGCTTAGCGGGGGCGGGAGAGACCCAGTACTTC,CASSLAGAGETQYF,TRBV7-3,.,.,TRBJ2-5
TGTGCCAGCAGCTTGGGAGGGGGCCCCTACGAGCAGTACTTC,CASSLGGGPYEQYF,TRBV5-5,.,TRBD1,TRBJ2-7
TGTGCCAGCAGTGATGGTTTAACGGGTCCCATTCAGTACTTC,CASSDGLTGPIQYF,TRBV2,.,.,TRBJ2-4
TGTGCCAGCAGCCTGGGGGCGGTAGCCTACGAGCAGTACTTC,CASSLGAVAYEQYF,TRBV9,.,.,TRBJ2-7
TGTGCCAGAAGCTCGCGTAATACCGGGACACACTACTACGAGCAGTACTTC,CARSSRNTGTHYYEQYF,TRBV5-3,few,.,TRBJ2-7
TGTGCCAGCAGCCTACTAGCGGTAGTGGTTAATGAGCAGTTCTTC,CASSLLAVVVNEQFF,TRBV11-2,.,TRBD2,TRBJ2-1
TGTGCCATCAGTGAGGGCGATTTGGGAGGCGTGAGTCAGCCCCAGCATTTT,CAISEGDLGGVSQPQHF,TRBV10-3,.,.,TRBJ1-5
TGTGCCAGCAGTTTCGGGGTCGGTCATGGCTACACCTTC,CASSFGVGHGYTF,TRBV27,.,.,TRBJ1-2
TGTGCCAGCAACTCGGGACTAGCGGGAGGGAACACCGGGGAGCTGTTTTTT,CASNSGLAGGNTGELFF,TRBV4-2,.,TRBD2,TRBJ2-2
TGTGCCAGCAGCTGGCGGGGCTCCGTGGGCACCGGGGAGCTGTTTTTT,CASSWRGSVGTGELFF,TRBV7-8,once,.,TRBJ2-2
TGTGCCAGTAGTATAGCGGCAGGTCCAGGTGACCCCCAGCATTTT,CASSIAAGPGDPQHF,TRBV19,.,.,TRBJ1-5
TGTGCCAGCAGCTCGACAGGGGGCTTAAACACCGGGGAGCTGTTTTTT,CASSSTGGLNTGELFF,TRBV7-2,.,TRBD1,TRBJ2-2
TGTGCCAGCAGACGCACTAGCGAAGAGACCCAGTACTTC,CASRRTSEETQYF,TRBV12-3/TRBV12-4,.,TRBD2,TRBJ2-5
TGTGCCAGCAGCCCCCGACAGGGAACTAATGAAAAACTGTTTTTT,CASSPRQGTNEKLFF,TRBV9,.,TRBD1,TRBJ1-4
TGTGCCAGTACCAATAGACAGCGTACGCAGTATTTT,CASTNRQRTQYF,TRBV19,.,.,TRBJ2-3
TGTGCCAGTAGGACCGAATCAGGGTGGAGCAATCAGCCCCAGCATTTT,CASRTESGWSNQPQHF,TRBV19,once,.,TRBJ1-5
TGCGCCAGCAGCCCGCCGGGAGGTGGAGGGAAAAACATTCAGTACTTC,CASSPPGGGGKNIQYF,TRBV5-1,few,TRBD2,TRBJ2-4
TGTGCCAGCAGCATTCTACAGGTTTCTGGAAACACCATATATTTT,CASSILQVSGNTIYF,TRBV7-2,few,.,TRBJ1-3
TGCGCCAGCAGCCTAGGAGTGAACACTGAAGCTTTCTTT,CASSLGVNTEAFF,TRBV5-1,.,.,TRBJ1-1
TGCGCCAGCAGCTTGGTGGGAGGGGCCCATGAAAAACTGTTTTTT,CASSLVGGAHEKLFF,TRBV5-1,once,.,TRBJ1-4
TGTGCCAGCAGCATGCGACCGGAGGTTTCTGGAAACACCATATATTTT,CASSMRPEVSGNTIYF,TRBV9,.,.,TRBJ1-3